These T cell receptor beta chains were read from a single sample in a study of shared clonotypes between healthy human individuals. Clones were sequenced by immunoSEQ multiplex PCR, and TCRdb holds only the in-frame ones, with some missing. This sample yields over 150,000 clones, of which 66% are seen a single time; about 9.4% belongs to the top ten. The sequenced material came from memory CD4+ T cells sorted from blood. These receptors were obtained from a man aged 25-45 years in good health. Both conserved end residues are part of each CDR3. The D gene is left open where the match is weak. The size entry is marked missing in some rows and otherwise reads once, few, many or a size class.

TRBV9	few	TRBJ2-1	TRBD1	CASSPRDRGRGGEQFF	TGTGCCAGCAGCCCGCGGGACAGGGGGCGCGGGGGGGAGCAGTTCTTC
TRBV18	-	TRBJ2-5	-	CASSPSLSIQETQYF	TGTGCCAGCTCACCATCTTTGAGCATCCAAGAGACCCAGTACTTC
TRBV5-5	-	TRBJ2-7	TRBD2	CASRISTSGIYEQYF	TGTGCCAGCAGAATCTCGACTAGCGGGATATACGAGCAGTACTTC
TRBV28	few	TRBJ1-2	TRBD1	CASTLGTVYGYTF	TGTGCCAGCACTCTCGGGACAGTCTATGGCTACACCTTC
TRBV18	once	TRBJ2-1	TRBD2	CASSPGLAGVLLVNEQFF	TGTGCCAGCTCCCCGGGACTAGCGGGAGTACTCCTCGTGAATGAGCAGTTCTTC
TRBV10-3	-	TRBJ1-5	-	CAISGSSNQPQHF	TGTGCCATCAGTGGCAGTAGCAATCAGCCCCAGCATTTT
TRBV5-4	-	TRBJ2-4	-	CASSSYGAAKNIQYF	TGTGCCAGCAGCTCCTATGGTGCAGCCAAAAACATTCAGTACTTC
TRBV7-3	-	TRBJ2-5	-	CASSLIASETQYF	TGTGCCAGCAGCCTCATAGCCTCAGAGACCCAGTACTTC
TRBV2	-	TRBJ2-1	-	CASSDGVSYNEQFF	TGTGCCAGCAGTGATGGGGTTTCCTACAATGAGCAGTTCTTC
TRBV15	-	TRBJ2-2	TRBD2	CATSRDPRARETVTGELFF	TGTGCCACCAGCAGAGACCCTCGGGCGCGGGAGACCGTCACCGGGGAGCTGTTTTTT
TRBV10-1	-	TRBJ2-2	TRBD1	CASTSGTGGPGELFF	TGCGCCAGCACCTCCGGGACAGGGGGACCCGGGGAGCTGTTTTTT
TRBV7-2	-	TRBJ2-3	-	CASSLGLARQTDTQYF	TGTGCCAGCAGCTTAGGACTGGCACGGCAAACAGATACGCAGTATTTT
TRBV27	-	TRBJ1-4	-	CASNRAGFEGKLFF	TGTGCCAGCAACCGAGCAGGGTTTGAGGGAAAACTGTTTTTT
TRBV28	-	TRBJ1-5	TRBD1	CASNRRGLGNQPQHF	TGTGCCAGCAACCGCAGGGGGCTGGGCAATCAGCCCCAGCATTTT
TRBV18	-	TRBJ2-1	-	CASSPYPGSYNEQFF	TGTGCCAGCTCACCCTATCCCGGGAGCTACAATGAGCAGTTCTTC
TRBV5-6	many	TRBJ1-1	-	CASSLGLVNTEAFF	TGTGCCAGCAGCTTGGGCTTAGTGAACACTGAAGCTTTCTTT
TRBV2	-	TRBJ2-4	-	CASRLGVGIQYF	TGTGCCAGCCGATTGGGGGTGGGCATTCAGTACTTC
TRBV5-1	-	TRBJ2-3	-	CASSLAPLASADTQYF	TGCGCCAGCAGCTTGGCCCCTCTAGCGTCGGCAGATACGCAGTATTTT
TRBV2	many	TRBJ2-7	-	CASSDGSLQYF	TGTGCCAGCAGTGACGGGAGTTTGCAGTACTTC
TRBV25-1	many	TRBJ2-1	-	CASSEGGGSPEQFF	TGTGCCAGCAGTGAAGGAGGGGGGAGTCCTGAGCAGTTCTTC
TRBV29-1	-	TRBJ1-2	-	CSVTLGEGFPTF	TGCAGCGTGACATTAGGGGAGGGGTTCCCCACCTTC
TRBV9	-	TRBJ2-1	-	CASSPRDRYNEQFF	TGTGCCAGCAGCCCCCGGGACCGATACAATGAGCAGTTCTTC
TRBV2	-	TRBJ2-3	-	CASSPRLGITDTQYF	TGTGCCAGCAGTCCCCGTTTGGGGATCACAGATACGCAGTATTTT
TRBV7-8	-	TRBJ2-6	TRBD2	CASSFKTSGRLTGANVLTF	TGTGCCAGCAGCTTTAAGACTAGCGGGAGACTGACGGGGGCCAACGTCCTGACTTTC
TRBV10-1	many	TRBJ1-5	-	CASSTGPGQPQHF	TGCGCCAGCAGTACAGGGCCAGGGCAGCCCCAGCATTTT
TRBV6-1	-	TRBJ2-7	TRBD2	CASTSRLAGSYEQYF	TGTGCCAGCACCTCTAGACTAGCGGGGAGCTACGAGCAGTACTTC
TRBV29-1	-	TRBJ2-3	TRBD2	CSAVIAGPSTDTQYF	TGCAGCGCCGTAATAGCGGGACCTAGCACAGATACGCAGTATTTT
TRBV5-3	-	TRBJ1-5	-	CASSQDRNQPQHF	TGCGCCAGCAGCCAAGATCGCAATCAGCCCCAGCATTTT
TRBV7-9	few	TRBJ2-6	TRBD1	CASSFKGQGYNVLTF	TGTGCCAGCAGCTTTAAAGGACAGGGGTACAACGTCCTGACTTTC
TRBV11-2	once	TRBJ1-2	TRBD1	CASSRRDSYGYTF	TGTGCCAGCAGCCGACGGGACAGCTATGGCTACACCTTC
TRBV11-3	many	TRBJ2-3	-	CASSLGPDTQYF	TGTGCCAGCAGCTTAGGCCCGGATACGCAGTATTTT
TRBV6-1	-	TRBJ2-7	-	CAISEPGVYEQYF	TGTGCCATCAGTGAGCCAGGGGTTTACGAGCAGTACTTC
TRBV5-1	-	TRBJ2-5	-	CASSLQQETQYF	TGCGCCAGCAGCTTACAACAAGAGACCCAGTACTTC
TRBV25-1	few	TRBJ2-4	TRBD1	CASSDTGLVGQGAIQYF	TGTGCCAGCAGTGACACTGGGCTTGTAGGGCAGGGGGCCATTCAGTACTTC
TRBV2	many	TRBJ2-7	-	CASSAQSRNEQYF	TGTGCCAGCAGTGCTCAGTCTAGGAACGAGCAGTACTTC
TRBV6-1	-	TRBJ1-1	TRBD1	CASTMAGGHTEAFF	TGTGCCAGCACAATGGCAGGGGGTCACACTGAAGCTTTCTTT
TRBV7-9	-	TRBJ2-3	-	CASSLGGRPQYF	TGTGCCAGCAGCTTAGGCGGAAGGCCGCAGTATTTT
TRBV5-1	few	TRBJ2-3	-	CASSFLGASTDTQYF	TGCGCCAGCAGCTTTCTAGGGGCGAGCACAGATACGCAGTATTTT
TRBV19	few	TRBJ2-2	TRBD1	CASSRSGGAGTGELFF	TGTGCCAGTAGCAGATCAGGGGGCGCGGGCACCGGGGAGCTGTTTTTT
TRBV5-1	-	TRBJ1-2	TRBD1	CASSPGTVQFLYGYTF	TGCGCCAGCAGCCCAGGGACAGTCCAATTTCTTTATGGCTACACCTTC
TRBV7-8	once	TRBJ1-5	-	CASSLARGKANQPQHF	TGTGCCAGCAGCTTAGCGCGGGGAAAAGCGAATCAGCCCCAGCATTTT
TRBV5-6	-	TRBJ1-2	-	CASSPTNRDYGYTF	TGTGCCAGCAGCCCTACCAACAGGGACTATGGCTACACCTTC
TRBV21-1	-	TRBJ1-5	-	CASSKAWGGGNQPQHF	-
TRBV6-5	few	TRBJ2-3	TRBD1	CASRRGLADTQYF	TGTGCCAGCAGGAGGGGGCTGGCAGATACGCAGTATTTT
TRBV18	once	TRBJ2-7	-	CASSSLITSYEQYF	TGTGCCAGTTCAAGTTTGATTACCTCCTACGAGCAGTACTTC
TRBV19	-	TRBJ2-7	-	CASSGLARSYEQYF	TGTGCCAGTAGTGGCCTAGCGAGATCCTACGAGCAGTACTTC
TRBV14	-	TRBJ2-3	TRBD2	CASSQVIAGGSTDTQYF	TGTGCCAGCAGCCAAGTAATCGCGGGAGGAAGCACAGATACGCAGTATTTT
TRBV18	few	TRBJ1-1	-	CASSGNTEAFF	TGTGCCAGCTCGGGGAACACTGAAGCTTTCTTT
TRBV19	-	TRBJ2-1	TRBD2	CASSIRPKWTSGTYNEQFF	TGTGCCAGTAGTATAAGGCCCAAATGGACTAGCGGGACCTACAATGAGCAGTTCTTC
TRBV7-3	-	TRBJ2-7	TRBD2	CASSLAGGREQYF	TGTGCCAGCAGCTTAGCGGGAGGGCGGGAGCAGTACTTC
TRBV18	-	TRBJ2-1	-	CASSPPSAKGREQFF	TGTGCCAGCTCACCACCTAGCGCGAAGGGAAGGGAGCAGTTCTTC
TRBV9	-	TRBJ2-5	TRBD2	CASSVGPSGKETQYF	TGTGCCAGCAGCGTAGGTCCTAGCGGGAAGGAGACCCAGTACTTC
TRBV30	-	TRBJ2-6	-	CAWIRHGTGANVLTF	TGTGCCTGGATTAGGCATGGGACCGGGGCCAACGTCCTGACTTTC
TRBV7-2	-	TRBJ2-1	-	CASSALLRGEQFF	TGTGCCAGCAGCGCGTTATTAAGGGGTGAGCAGTTCTTC
TRBV18	-	TRBJ2-7	-	CASSPGGNEQYF	TGTGCCAGCTCACCGGGGGGCAACGAGCAGTACTTC
TRBV2	few	TRBJ2-7	-	CASSPQAALVEQYF	TGTGCCAGCAGTCCCCAGGCAGCGTTGGTCGAGCAGTACTTC
TRBV6-6	few	TRBJ2-2	TRBD2	CASRSAGGPGGELFF	TGTGCCAGCAGATCTGCGGGAGGGCCTGGTGGGGAGCTGTTTTTT